This T cell receptor (beta chain) was identified during a study of metastatic and nonmetastatic thyroid tumors. As for the study in general: Repertoire comparison spanned blood and tumor or nodule tissue of malignant and benign thyroid patients.

Prior to thyroid surgery, none of the patients had received any treatment. This CDR3 comprises 14 residues. Germline V gene lookup returns CDR1 SGHAT and CDR2 FQNNGV. J lost 5 bases, V lost 6 bases, and 9 bases had no gene match. This clone was counted many times. Original methodology: Researchers built a distant-metastasis classifier for papillary thyroid cancer that drew on CDR3 differences across clinicopathological groups. TCRdb recomputed clones from the PCR reads via MiXCR. The V and J calls were not made by the authors but by TCRdb's processing. The sample yields 10,000 to 15,000 clones, 26% seen once.

Input material: tumor tissue. The chain is built from TRBV11-2 and TRBJ1-2; 7 bases fit TRBD1. The receptor was isolated from a female donor with papillary thyroid cancer or a benign thyroid nodule (not recorded which). Some clones in this sample may be carry-over from other donors' samples. The CDR3 nucleotides read TGTGCCAGCAGTTCCACCGGGACAGCTTATGGCTACACCTTC. Amino acid sequence: CASSSTGTAYGYTF.